These T cell receptor beta chains were read from a single sample in a study of T cells after yellow fever vaccination. TCRdb used MiXCR to reprocess the 5' RACE reads, holding one entry per CDR3 protein. The repertoire includes hundreds of thousands of distinct CDR3 sequences, approximately 15% of them detected once, and about 14% sits in the top ten. The sequencing here drew on PBMCs, taken on the day of the yellow fever booster vaccination. All receptors come from a young man who received the YFV17D yellow fever vaccine. The conserved cysteine and the conserved F or W are not part of the CDR3 here.

v_gene	j_gene	len	CDR3aa
TRBV10-3	TRBJ2-7	12	AISGGMAPYEQY
TRBV11-3	TRBJ2-3	10	ASSALGDTQY
TRBV12-3/TRBV12-4	TRBJ2-7	12	ASSSDRGRYEQY
TRBV7-3	TRBJ2-3	16	ASSPPGGLAGSTDTQY
TRBV7-2	TRBJ2-3	12	ASSSRSPTDTQY
TRBV9	TRBJ2-7	13	ASSAAGTGGHEQY
TRBV18	TRBJ1-5	12	ASSTSGGQQPQH
TRBV7-2	TRBJ2-5	13	ASSLGKGVVETQY
TRBV9	TRBJ2-2	13	ASSVWGAKGGELF
TRBV3-1	TRBJ2-1	14	ASSPYGAGPYNEQF
TRBV29-1	TRBJ2-1	14	SVDGWGSSGSNEQF
TRBV6-2/TRBV6-3	TRBJ2-3	13	ASYDTLTSTDTQY
TRBV20-1	TRBJ2-1	14	SASGMTGPTGNEQF
TRBV5-1	TRBJ2-7	14	ASSPGGGRATYEQY
TRBV28	TRBJ2-7	10	ASSFHKREQY
TRBV3-1	TRBJ2-3	11	ASSPQGPDTQY
TRBV5-4	TRBJ2-2	13	ASRRGARDTGELF
TRBV9	TRBJ2-2	16	ASSVGVTSGIPGEKLF
TRBV6-1	TRBJ2-2	13	ASLLSEGYTGELF
TRBV25-1	TRBJ2-1	14	ASTRSRDRVCNEQF
TRBV7-9	TRBJ2-1	11	ASRLAGYNEQF
TRBV5-1	TRBJ2-7	12	ASSLREISYEQY
TRBV15	TRBJ2-7	10	ATRAGSYEQY
TRBV20-1	TRBJ2-3	12	SGPNRGATDTQY
TRBV20-1	TRBJ2-7	12	SASTGTVENEQY
TRBV4-2	TRBJ2-7	14	ASSGEAGGDSYEQY
TRBV20-1	TRBJ2-3	11	SATSGTTDTQY
TRBV20-1	TRBJ2-7	11	SAQMSNSYEQY
TRBV7-9	TRBJ1-2	12	ASSSREGWRGYT
TRBV4-2	TRBJ2-5	14	ASSQSIQRWEETQY
TRBV29-1	TRBJ2-1	8	TGGDNEQF
TRBV10-3	TRBJ1-2	12	AISEVVSNYGYT
TRBV10-3	TRBJ1-3	11	AISDRTGNTIY
TRBV6-1	TRBJ1-1	12	ASRMPGQNTEAF
TRBV20-1	TRBJ2-2	13	SPRGLAGDTGELF
TRBV5-1	TRBJ2-7	12	ASTHGTGNYEQC
TRBV12-3/TRBV12-4	TRBJ2-5	11	ASSLDGQETQY
TRBV14	TRBJ2-3	14	ASSQIPSGPPDTQY
TRBV20-1	TRBJ2-3	11	SAILAGVDTQY
TRBV30	TRBJ2-1	16	AWGVIVYTGTGSNEQF
TRBV18	TRBJ2-5	11	ASSPVGQETQY
TRBV4-3	TRBJ1-1	14	ASSQDTTYRVTEAF
TRBV5-1	TRBJ2-1	14	ASSSRTGSSYNEQF
TRBV10-3	TRBJ2-3	12	AISGDRTTDTQY
TRBV13	TRBJ1-1	13	ASSSEQGVGTEAF
TRBV12-3/TRBV12-4	TRBJ1-1	11	ASGTGFSTEAF
TRBV7-2	TRBJ1-1	9	ASSFGNEAF
TRBV7-2	TRBJ2-5	12	ASSFKGGPETQY
TRBV9	TRBJ2-1	13	ASSVGLRGYNEQF
TRBV5-6	TRBJ2-7	13	ASTFTAGVTYEQY
TRBV9	TRBJ2-1	11	ASSPQGAYEQF
TRBV4-3	TRBJ2-4	14	ASSQDFSGRENIQY
TRBV6-1	TRBJ1-1	12	ASSQQGTITEAF
TRBV5-1	TRBJ1-2	11	ASSPGILYGYT
TRBV29-1	TRBJ1-1	16	SVDNPWGALTGNTEAF
TRBV4-3	TRBJ2-2	11	ASSQDWTGELF
TRBV7-9	TRBJ1-1	12	ASSLLHLNTEAF
TRBV6-6	TRBJ2-7	11	ASSGLASYEQY
TRBV6-5	TRBJ1-2	12	ASSSLTGHYGYT